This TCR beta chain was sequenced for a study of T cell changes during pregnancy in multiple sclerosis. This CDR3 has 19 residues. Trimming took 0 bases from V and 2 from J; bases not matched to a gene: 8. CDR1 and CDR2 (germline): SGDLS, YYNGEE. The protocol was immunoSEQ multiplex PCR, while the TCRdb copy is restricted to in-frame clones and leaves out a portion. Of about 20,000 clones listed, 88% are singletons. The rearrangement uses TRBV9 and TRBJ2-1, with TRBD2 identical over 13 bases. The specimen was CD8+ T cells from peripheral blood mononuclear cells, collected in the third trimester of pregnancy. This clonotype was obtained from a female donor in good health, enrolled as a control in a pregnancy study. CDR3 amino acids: CASSVGGLAGPWAYNEQFF. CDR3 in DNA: TGTGCCAGCAGCGTAGGGGGACTAGCGGGACCCTGGGCCTACAATGAGCAGTTCTTC.